This note documents a single TCR beta chain sequence. The data were obtained in a study of blood T cell repertoires in COVID-19. Study as a whole: PBMCs, B-cell-depleted T cells, or T cells were the source of the cDNA or gDNA that made up the material.

Original processing notes: Researchers report that nucleated cell counts were estimated from reference gene primer amplification. Generated by immunoSEQ multiplex PCR, the TCRdb table keeps only in-frame clones and is missing some. Clone size and the V and J calls come from that table; the DNA yielded D and trimming. The sample has around 270,000 clones; roughly 86% are singletons. Germline CDR1 MGHDK, CDR2 SYGVNS. CDR3 length equals 14 residues. Germline trimming cut 4 bases from V and 6 bases from J; bases unmatched to any gene: 9. The clonotype comes from a man aged 35 to 55 who had recovered from COVID-19. Sequenced input: peripheral blood. The J gene is TRBJ2-7, the V gene TRBV25-1; the match to TRBD1 covers 7 bases. CDR3 in DNA: TGTGCCAGCAGTGGAGACAGGGTTAAGGGCGAGCAGTACTTC. Protein sequence: CASSGDRVKGEQYF.